This is a list of T cell receptor beta chains from one sample in a study of PD-1 blockade in classical Hodgkin lymphoma. Clones were sequenced by immunoSEQ multiplex PCR, and TCRdb holds only the in-frame ones, with some missing. This sample has about 44,000 clones, with about 70% found just once. The sequencing here drew on peripheral blood mononuclear cells (PBMCs), taken before the fourth cycle of nivolumab. Receptor source: a human donor with classical Hodgkin lymphoma. The CDR3 runs from the conserved cysteine through the conserved F or W. A D gene is named only where the DNA matches it firmly. Clone size is given for some rows only: seen once, a few or many times, or a class if the clone is expanded.

d_gene	abundance	v_gene	j_gene	CDR3nt	CDR3aa
TRBD2	few	TRBV4-1	TRBJ2-3	TGCGCCAGCAGTCCCGGACTAGACACAGATACGCAGTATTTT	CASSPGLDTDTQYF
NA	NA	TRBV9	TRBJ2-3	TGTGCCAGCAGCGTAGACGGCAGCGAGCCCACAGATACGCAGTATTTT	CASSVDGSEPTDTQYF
NA	once	TRBV7-9	TRBJ2-1	TGTGCCAGCAGCCCAGAACAGACCCTGGTGGGCAATGAGCAGTTCTTC	CASSPEQTLVGNEQFF
NA	once	TRBV2	TRBJ2-5	TGTGCCAGCAGCATCAAAGAGACCCAGTACTTC	CASSIKETQYF
TRBD1	medium-sized	TRBV6-5	TRBJ1-6	TGTGCCATCTCTCCGGGACAGGAGAATTCACCCCTCCACTTT	CAISPGQENSPLHF
NA	few	TRBV4-1	TRBJ1-1	TGCGCCAGCAGCCAAGAGTGGGCAGGAAGGGTGAACACTGAAGCTTTCTTT	CASSQEWAGRVNTEAFF
NA	NA	TRBV10-3	TRBJ1-5	TGTGCCATCAGTGTTGATAGGGATCAGCCCCAGCATTTT	CAISVDRDQPQHF
TRBD1	NA	TRBV5-1	TRBJ1-2	TGCGCCAGCAGCCCGGGACAGGGCAGTGGCTACACCTTC	CASSPGQGSGYTF
TRBD2	NA	TRBV9	TRBJ2-5	TGTGCCAGCAACTTAGCGGGAGATTCTAAAGAGACCCAGTACTTC	CASNLAGDSKETQYF
TRBD1	NA	TRBV5-8	TRBJ2-7	TGTGCCAGCAAGGGGACAGGGGGCCACGAGCAGTACTTC	CASKGTGGHEQYF
TRBD1	once	TRBV4-3	TRBJ1-6	TGCGCCAGCAGCCAAGTTAGGGACAGCGGGTCACCCCTCCACTTT	CASSQVRDSGSPLHF
NA	NA	TRBV7-3	TRBJ2-1	TGTGCCAGCAGCTTAGGGGGACTCCGTTCTTATGAGCAGTTCTTC	CASSLGGLRSYEQFF
TRBD1	NA	TRBV7-2	TRBJ1-2	TGTGCCAGCAGTCTCGACAGGGGGGCCACCTTC	CASSLDRGATF
NA	once	TRBV28	TRBJ2-5	TGTGCCAGCAGGGCGGCGGACCCGCAAGAGACCCAGTACTTC	CASRAADPQETQYF
NA	NA	TRBV5-8	TRBJ2-2	TGTGCCAGCAGCTCGAGGGGGGGGCGCCTCACCGGGGAGCTGTTTTTT	CASSSRGGRLTGELFF
NA	once	TRBV5-4	TRBJ1-6	TGTGCCAGCAGCGCGTGGACCGGGCTGGGGTCACCCCTCCACTTT	CASSAWTGLGSPLHF
NA	NA	TRBV28	TRBJ1-2	TGTGCCAGCACTGTGTTGCGGGTTGGGGAGAACTATGGCTACACCTTC	CASTVLRVGENYGYTF
NA	NA	TRBV7-2	TRBJ2-2	TGTGCCAGCAGCTTAGTTACAGGGACGAACACCGGGGAGCTGTTTTTT	CASSLVTGTNTGELFF
NA	NA	TRBV5-1	TRBJ1-2	TGCGCCAGCAGAACCGGGAGTGGCAGTCACTATGGCTACACCTTC	CASRTGSGSHYGYTF
TRBD1	NA	TRBV30	TRBJ1-2	TGTGCCTGGAGTCAGGACAGGGACGGCTACACCTTC	CAWSQDRDGYTF
NA	once	TRBV6-5	TRBJ2-5	TGTGCCAGCAGTTCCTGGGGGGACCAAGAGACCCAGTACTTC	CASSSWGDQETQYF
NA	NA	TRBV7-2	TRBJ2-7	TGTGCCAGCAGCTTAGCGCGGAGCTCCTACGAGCAGTACTTC	CASSLARSSYEQYF
NA	NA	TRBV5-1	TRBJ1-4	TGCGCCAGCAGCTTGCAGGGGAGTAATGAAAAACTGTTTTTT	CASSLQGSNEKLFF
NA	NA	TRBV4-1	TRBJ1-2	TGCGCCAGCAGCCCTCAAACCGGGCAGGGGTATGGCTACACCTTC	CASSPQTGQGYGYTF
TRBD1	NA	TRBV6-5	TRBJ2-2	TGTGCCAGCAGATACTTGGGACAGACGACGAACGGGGAGCTGTTTTTT	CASRYLGQTTNGELFF
NA	NA	TRBV19	TRBJ1-3	TGTGCCAGTAGTGCCGGTGGAAACACCATATATTTT	CASSAGGNTIYF
NA	NA	TRBV4-3	TRBJ1-4	TGCGCCAGCAGCCAAGTTAATGAAAAACTGTTTTTT	CASSQVNEKLFF
NA	many	TRBV25-1	TRBJ2-7	TGTGCCAGCAGTGAATTTGACAGGAAGTCCTACGAGCAGTACTTC	CASSEFDRKSYEQYF
TRBD1	NA	TRBV5-4	TRBJ1-3	TGTGCCAGCAGCTTGGACAGGGGAGGTGTAACTGGAAACACCATATATTTT	CASSLDRGGVTGNTIYF
NA	once	TRBV5-1	TRBJ2-2	TGCGCCAGCTTCCCCGGCGACGCGAACACCGGGGAGCTGTTTTTT	CASFPGDANTGELFF
NA	NA	TRBV27	TRBJ2-6	TGTGCCAGCAGACGACTTCAGACTGGGGCCAACGTCCTGACTTTC	CASRRLQTGANVLTF